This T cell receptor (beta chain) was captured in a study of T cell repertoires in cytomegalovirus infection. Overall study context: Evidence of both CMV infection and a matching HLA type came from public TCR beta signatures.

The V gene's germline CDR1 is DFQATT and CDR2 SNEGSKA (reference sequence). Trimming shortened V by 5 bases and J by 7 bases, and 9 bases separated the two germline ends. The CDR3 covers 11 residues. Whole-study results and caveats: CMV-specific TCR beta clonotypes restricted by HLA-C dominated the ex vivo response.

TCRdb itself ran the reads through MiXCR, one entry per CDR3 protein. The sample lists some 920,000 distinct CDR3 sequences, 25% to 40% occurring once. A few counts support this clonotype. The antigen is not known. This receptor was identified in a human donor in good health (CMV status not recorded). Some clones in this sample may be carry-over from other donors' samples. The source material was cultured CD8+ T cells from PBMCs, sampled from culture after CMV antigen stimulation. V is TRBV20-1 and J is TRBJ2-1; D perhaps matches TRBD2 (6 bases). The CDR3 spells CSAPSGNEQFF. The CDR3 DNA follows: TGCAGTGCTCCAAGCGGGAATGAGCAGTTCTTC.